This T cell receptor beta chain was found in a study of cytomegalovirus exposure and HLA in healthy donors. Points from the study as a whole: Reports showed the classifier diagnosing cytomegalovirus status with high specificity and sensitivity.

Donors were drawn from the approximately 120-subject validation cohort, separate from the roughly 700-subject first cohort. Germline V gene lookup returns CDR1 MNHNY and CDR2 SVGAGI (reference sequence). This CDR3 is built from 16 residues. The V gene end was trimmed by 4 bases and the J gene end by 4 bases; junction bases not matched to a gene: 8. A word on this clone: Its specificity is not known.

Generated by immunoSEQ multiplex PCR, the TCRdb table keeps only in-frame clones and is missing some. The table records some 120,000 clones, roughly 89% of them present only once. The V gene is TRBV6-6, the J gene TRBJ2-5, with 11 bases that match TRBD1. This sequence originates from a woman aged 18-29 years in good health and CMV-seronegative. The specimen was PBMCs. The CDR3 reads CASSFSLGTGGETQYF. DNA for the CDR3: TGTGCCAGCAGTTTCTCCTTGGGGACAGGGGGAGAGACCCAGTACTTC.